The 19 T cell receptor beta chains in this list originate from one sample, sequenced in a study of T cell changes during pregnancy in multiple sclerosis. The data were produced by immunoSEQ multiplex PCR, yet TCRdb's version contains in-frame clones alone and is incomplete. The sample contains about 75,000 clones, about 93% of which appear only once. Material: CD4+ T cells from peripheral blood mononuclear cells, obtained after pregnancy. These receptors were taken from a female donor with multiple sclerosis, enrolled in a pregnancy study.

The chain joins TRBV21-1 to TRBJ2-7; TRBD1, the D gene given by the table, was not confirmed from the DNA. TRBV21-1 is deemed a pseudogene. The CDR3 covers 17 residues. The CDR3 spells CASSKELVGQGGGEQYF. In nucleotides, the CDR3 is TGTGCCAGCAGCAAAGAACTGGTCGGGCAGGGGGGCGGCGAGCAGTACTTC.

The rearrangement links TRBV7-2 to TRBJ2-2; no firm D call. Trimming pared 1 base from V and 7 bases from J, leaving 13 bases between. The CDR3 consists of 15 residues. The germline gives CDR1 SGHTA, CDR2 FQGNSA. CDR3 DNA: TGTGCCAGCAGCTTAGTTACATCCTCTTACGGGGAGCTGTTTTTT. This translates into CASSLVTSSYGELFF.

The V and J genes are TRBV7-9 and TRBJ2-5; 7 nucleotides line up with TRBD1. The CDR3 has 14 residues. Losses at the gene ends were 4 bases for V and 3 bases for J; bases not matched to a gene: 5. Germline CDR1 and CDR2: SEHNR and FQNEAQ (reference sequence). CDR3 DNA: TGTGCCAGCAGCTCGGGACAGTATGAAGAGACCCAGTACTTC. As protein: CASSSGQYEETQYF.

V and J are TRBV19 and TRBJ2-3; D perhaps matches TRBD2 (6 bases). V was shortened by 5 bases and J by 2 bases, with 14 bases between the two germline ends. Germline CDR1 is LNHDA and CDR2 is SQIVND (reference sequence). This CDR3 spans 15 amino acids. CDR3 sequence reads: CASSEGLFPTDTQYF. Written as DNA, the CDR3 is TGTGCCAGTAGTGAAGGACTATTCCCCACAGATACGCAGTATTTT.

This chain's CDR3 is CASSLSGQGTGEQYF. CDR3 DNA sequence: TGTGCCAGCAGCCTCTCAGGACAGGGGACGGGAGAGCAGTACTTC. V gene TRBV14 combines with J gene TRBJ2-7, with 9 bases that match TRBD1. Germline V gene sequence: CDR1 SGHDN, CDR2 FVKESK. V trimming: 4 bases; J trimming: 7 bases; junction bases outside the gene matches: 11. The CDR3 consists of 15 residues.

The genes are TRBV2 and TRBJ2-3; 10 bases are shared with TRBD2. The junction had 6 bases not matched to a gene; V was cut back by 6 bases and J by 0 bases. Germline V gene data show CDR1 as SNHLY and CDR2 as FYNNEI. The CDR3 contains 16 residues. CDR3 amino acids: CASRAPSGGSTDTQYF. As DNA, the CDR3 is TGTGCCAGCAGGGCCCCTAGCGGGGGAAGCACAGATACGCAGTATTTT. Looking up the rest from reference TRBV2 and TRBJ2-3 gives the full variable domain: EPEVTQTPSHQVTQMGQEVILRCVPISNHLYFYWYRQILGQKVEFLVSFYNNEISEKSEIFDDQFSVERPDGSNFTLKIRSTKLEDSAMYFCASRAPSGGSTDTQYFGPGTRLTVL.

The V call is TRBV28, the J call TRBJ2-1; TRBD2 aligns across 11 bases. The junction had 4 bases not matched to a gene; V was cut back by 4 bases and J by 8 bases. Looked up from germline, CDR1 is MDHEN and CDR2 is SYDVKM. The CDR3 consists of 14 residues. This CDR3 is CASSSTSGSYEQFF. Here the CDR3 DNA reads TGTGCCAGCAGTTCTACTAGCGGGAGTTATGAGCAGTTCTTC.

This chain uses TRBV5-5 with TRBJ1-4, with D unresolved. The CDR3 contains 12 residues. Germline V gene data show CDR1 as SGHKS and CDR2 as YYEKEE (reference sequence). V lost 2 bases and J lost 8, with 7 bases in between. The CDR3 protein is CASSFGREKLFF. CDR3 DNA: TGTGCCAGCAGCTTTGGGAGGGAAAAACTGTTTTTT.

The chain uses TRBV28 and TRBJ1-5; the match to TRBD1 covers 7 bases. This CDR3 comprises 15 residues. From germline, CDR1 is MDHEN and CDR2 SYDVKM. J lost 6 bases, V lost 4 bases, and 9 bases had no gene match. CDR3 bases: TGTGCCAGCAGTTCCCCCCGACAGGGTGGTCAGCCCCAGCATTTT. Translation: CASSSPRQGGQPQHF.

The chain uses TRBV28 and TRBJ1-4, with D perhaps TRBD1 (6 bases). CDR3 length equals 14 residues. Germline assignment: CDR1 MDHEN and CDR2 SYDVKM. V lost 5 bases and J lost 9, with 16 bases in between. The CDR3 region has the DNA TGTGCCAGCAGTGGTGACAGGTTCAAAAAAAAACTGTTTTTT. This encodes CASSGDRFKKKLFF.

Written as DNA, the CDR3 is TGCAGCGCATCTACGACAGTTCAAGAGACCCAGTACTTC. It yields the protein CSASTTVQETQYF. This chain links TRBV29-1 with TRBJ2-5, with a tentative D call TRBD1 (5 bases). CDR3 length: 13 residues. Trimming shortened V by 7 bases and J by 2 bases, and 14 bases separated the two germline ends. Germline lookup yields CDR1 SQVTM and CDR2 ANQGSEA.

The chain joins TRBV5-1 to TRBJ2-1; D is perhaps TRBD2 (5 bases). Looked up from germline, CDR1 is SGHRS and CDR2 is YFSETQ. This CDR3 region has 17 residues. V lost 4 bases to trimming and J lost 2 bases, with 19 bases between them. CDR3 sequence (DNA): TGCGCCAGCAGCCGGTCGGCGGTTGGCGGGCCCTACAATGAGCAGTTCTTC. Its protein is CASSRSAVGGPYNEQFF.

The chain recombines TRBV7-2 with TRBJ1-4; 10 bases fit TRBD1. Unmatched junction bases numbered 6, after V lost 3 bases and J lost 8 bases. Germline V gives CDR1 SGHTA, CDR2 FQGNSA. The length of the CDR3 is 15 residues. CDR3 sequence reads: CASSLAGTGVEKLFF. CDR3 DNA: TGTGCCAGCAGCTTGGCCGGGACAGGGGTAGAAAAACTGTTTTTT.

This clone was picked up one time. The gene calls are TRBV11-3 and TRBJ2-7, with 7 bases lining up with TRBD1. The junction had 2 bases not matched to a gene; V was cut back by 4 bases and J by 5 bases. Germline V gene lookup returns CDR1 SGHNT and CDR2 YENEEA. CDR3 length: 12 residues. In DNA, the CDR3 is TGTGCCAGCAGCTCTGACAGGGACGAGCAGTACTTC. This gives the protein CASSSDRDEQYF.

The chain has TRBV19 and TRBJ2-1, with 9 bases that match TRBD2. V shed 6 bases, J shed 7 bases, and the junction held 13 bases outside the gene matches. The germline CDR1 and CDR2 sequences are LNHDA and SQIVND (reference sequence). This CDR3 is 16 amino acids long. The CDR3 nucleotides read TGTGCCAGTAGAGTCGTGGGAGGCGGGAGGGGAAATGAGCAGTTCTTC. It translates to CASRVVGGGRGNEQFF.

This clone occurred a few times. J is TRBJ2-7 and V is TRBV6-5, with D maybe TRBD1 (6 bases). Germline loops: CDR1 MNHEY, CDR2 SVGAGI. This CDR3 comprises 15 residues. With 4 bases removed from V and 0 bases from J, the gap between germline ends came to 13 bases. The CDR3 spells CASSLQGKTSYEQYF. In DNA form, the CDR3 reads TGTGCCAGCAGTTTACAGGGTAAAACCTCCTACGAGCAGTACTTC.

The CDR3 region is CASSLAPQATQYF. The CDR3, as DNA: TGTGCCAGCAGCTTAGCGCCTCAGGCTACGCAGTATTTT. V gene TRBV7-2 combines with J gene TRBJ2-3; D unclear. Trimming took off 0 bases at V and 8 bases at J, with 9 bases between the two ends. The CDR3 is 13 residues long. Germline V lookup: CDR1 SGHTA, CDR2 FQGNSA.

The rearrangement joins TRBV13 to TRBJ1-1; maybe TRBD1 (6 bases). The length of the CDR3 is 14 residues. Trimming took 4 bases from V and 0 from J, leaving 9 bases between them. Germline CDR1 and CDR2: PRHDT and FYEKMQ (reference sequence). CDR3 residues: CASSYGQLNTEAFF. CDR3 bases: TGTGCCAGCAGCTATGGACAGCTGAACACTGAAGCTTTCTTT.

The genes are TRBV15 and TRBJ1-5; 8 positions match TRBD1. The CDR3 extends over 15 amino acids. Germline V gene data show CDR1 as LNHNV and CDR2 as YYDKDF (reference sequence). The ends lost 3 bases at V and 6 bases at J; junction bases unmatched: 7. CDR3 amino acids: CATSRFRGQGQPQHF. In nucleotides, the CDR3 is TGTGCCACCAGCAGGTTCAGGGGGCAGGGTCAGCCCCAGCATTTT.